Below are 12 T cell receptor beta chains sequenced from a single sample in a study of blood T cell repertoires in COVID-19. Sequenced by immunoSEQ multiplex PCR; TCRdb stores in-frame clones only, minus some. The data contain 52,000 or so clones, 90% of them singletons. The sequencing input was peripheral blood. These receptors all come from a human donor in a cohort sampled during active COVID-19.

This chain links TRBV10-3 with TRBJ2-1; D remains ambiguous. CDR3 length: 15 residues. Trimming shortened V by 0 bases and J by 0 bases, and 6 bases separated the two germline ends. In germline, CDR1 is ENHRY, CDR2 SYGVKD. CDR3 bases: TGTGCCATCAGTGAGTCGGCAAGCTCCTACAATGAGCAGTTCTTC. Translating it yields CAISESASSYNEQFF.

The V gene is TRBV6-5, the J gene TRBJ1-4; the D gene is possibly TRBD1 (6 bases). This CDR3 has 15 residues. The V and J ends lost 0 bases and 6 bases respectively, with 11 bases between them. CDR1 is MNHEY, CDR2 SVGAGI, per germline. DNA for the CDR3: TGTGCCAGCAGTTACTCCGGGACATCCGATGAAAAACTGTTTTTT. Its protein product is CASSYSGTSDEKLFF.

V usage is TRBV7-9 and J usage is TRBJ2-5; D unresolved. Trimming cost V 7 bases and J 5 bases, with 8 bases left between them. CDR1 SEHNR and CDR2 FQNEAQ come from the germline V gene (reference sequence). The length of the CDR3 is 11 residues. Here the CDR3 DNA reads TGTGCCAGCACCCCCCTTGAGACCCAGTACTTC. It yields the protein CASTPLETQYF.

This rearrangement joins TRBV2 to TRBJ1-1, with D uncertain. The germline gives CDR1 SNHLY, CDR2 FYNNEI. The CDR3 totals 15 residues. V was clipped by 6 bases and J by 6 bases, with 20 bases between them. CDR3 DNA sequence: TGTGCCAGCAGAGCCCAGACTGAGGGAAGCGCTGAAGCTTTCTTT. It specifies CASRAQTEGSAEAFF.

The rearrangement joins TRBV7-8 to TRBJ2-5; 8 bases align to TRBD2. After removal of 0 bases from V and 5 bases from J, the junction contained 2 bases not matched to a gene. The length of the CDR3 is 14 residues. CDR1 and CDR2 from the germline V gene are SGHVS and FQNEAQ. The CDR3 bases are TGTGCCAGCAGCTTAGCAGCGGGAGCTGAGACCCAGTACTTC. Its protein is CASSLAAGAETQYF.

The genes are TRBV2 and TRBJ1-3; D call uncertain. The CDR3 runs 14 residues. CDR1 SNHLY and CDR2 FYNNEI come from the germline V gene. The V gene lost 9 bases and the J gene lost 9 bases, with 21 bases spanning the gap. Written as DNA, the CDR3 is TGTGCCAGTAGGAGGATCCACTCGGTGAGCACCATATATTTT. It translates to CASRRIHSVSTIYF.

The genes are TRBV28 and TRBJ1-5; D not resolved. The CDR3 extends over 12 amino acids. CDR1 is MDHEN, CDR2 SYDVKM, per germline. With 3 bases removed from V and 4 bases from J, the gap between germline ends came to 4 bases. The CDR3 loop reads CASSFPNQPQHF. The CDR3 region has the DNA TGTGCCAGCAGTTTCCCTAATCAGCCCCAGCATTTT.

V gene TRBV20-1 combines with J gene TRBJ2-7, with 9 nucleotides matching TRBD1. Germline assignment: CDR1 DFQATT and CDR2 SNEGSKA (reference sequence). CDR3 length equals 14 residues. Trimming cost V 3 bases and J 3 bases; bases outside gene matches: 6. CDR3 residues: CSASLTGGIYEQYF. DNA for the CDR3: TGCAGTGCTAGTTTGACAGGGGGGATCTACGAGCAGTACTTC.

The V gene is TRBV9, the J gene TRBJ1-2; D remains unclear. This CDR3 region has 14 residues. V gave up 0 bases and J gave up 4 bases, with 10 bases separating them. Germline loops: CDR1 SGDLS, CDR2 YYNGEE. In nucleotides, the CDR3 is TGTGCCAGCAGCGTAGTGGAGGGCAGCTATGGCTACACCTTC. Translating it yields CASSVVEGSYGYTF.

CDR3 amino acids: CASSLAGVDNSPLHF. CDR3 nucleotides: TGTGCCAGCAGTTTGGCGGGGGTTGATAATTCACCCCTCCACTTT. V is TRBV28 and J is TRBJ1-6, with D possibly TRBD1 on 5 matching bases. The CDR3 totals 15 residues. V dropped 3 bases and J dropped 5 bases, with 11 bases sitting between them. Germline CDR1 reads MDHEN; CDR2 reads SYDVKM. Supplemented by reference TRBV28 and TRBJ1-6, the full variable domain reads DVKVTQSSRYLVKRTGEKVFLECVQDMDHENMFWYRQDPGLGLRLIYFSYDVKMKEKGDIPEGYSVSREKKERFSLILESASTNQTSMYLCASSLAGVDNSPLHFGNGTRLTVT.

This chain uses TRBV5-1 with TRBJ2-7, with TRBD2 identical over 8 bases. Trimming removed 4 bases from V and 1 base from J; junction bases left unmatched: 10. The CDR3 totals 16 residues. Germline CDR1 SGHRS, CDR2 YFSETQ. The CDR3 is CASSPLAGGGSYEQYF. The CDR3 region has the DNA TGCGCCAGCAGCCCCCTTGCGGGAGGTGGTTCCTACGAGCAGTACTTC.

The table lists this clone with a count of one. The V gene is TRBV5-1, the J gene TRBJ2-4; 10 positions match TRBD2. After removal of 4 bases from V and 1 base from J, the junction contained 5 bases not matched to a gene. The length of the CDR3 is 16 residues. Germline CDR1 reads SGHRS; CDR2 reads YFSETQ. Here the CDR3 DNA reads TGCGCCAGCAGCCCAGTAGCGGGAGGCGCCAAAAACATTCAGTACTTC. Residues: CASSPVAGGAKNIQYF.